One and the same sample provided the 4 T cell receptor beta chains below, sequenced in a study of high-grade serous ovarian cancer treatment subgroups. Clones were sequenced by immunoSEQ multiplex PCR, and TCRdb holds only the in-frame ones, with some missing. The sample lists under 7,000 clones, roughly 70% seen once, with under 8.5% in the top ten. Tumor samples were obtained before definitive surgery or chemotherapy. Material for sequencing was tumor tissue. These receptors were obtained from a human donor with high-grade serous ovarian cancer.

Turning to this clone: At one end the junction does not follow the germline gene, possibly because of a read error. V and J are TRBV13 and TRBJ2-2; D might be TRBD1 (5 bases). Looked up from germline, CDR1 is PRHDT and CDR2 is FYEKMQ (reference sequence). CDR3 length: 17 amino acids. For the CDR3, the DNA is TGTGCCAGCAGCCTAGGGGTATTTTCAGAGAACACCGGGGAGCTGTTTTTT. Translated: CASSLGVFSENTGELFF.

The rearrangement links TRBV4-1 to TRBJ1-6; 8 nucleotides agree with TRBD1. With V trimmed by 3 bases and J by 10 bases, 11 bases remained unmatched. CDR1 MGHRA and CDR2 YSYEKL come from the germline V gene. CDR3 length equals 16 residues. The CDR3: CASSHPPGQVQSPLHF. CDR3 bases: TGCGCCAGCAGCCACCCGCCGGGACAGGTACAATCACCCCTCCACTTT.

The V call is TRBV5-6, the J call TRBJ1-1, with TRBD1 as a possible D gene (6 bases). The CDR3 is made up of 15 amino acids. The V end was cut by 4 bases, the J end by 1 base, with 14 bases between. In germline, CDR1 is SGHDT, CDR2 YYEEEE. The CDR3: CASSTTQGGNTEAFF. As DNA, the CDR3 is TGTGCCAGCAGCACAACACAGGGAGGGAACACTGAAGCTTTCTTT.

The chain joins TRBV6-5 to TRBJ1-2; 7 bases map to TRBD1. Germline V gene sequence: CDR1 MNHEY, CDR2 SVGAGI. This CDR3 spans 13 amino acids. The trim removed 4 bases at V and 5 bases at J, leaving 4 bases unmatched. In DNA form, the CDR3 reads TGTGCCAGCAGTTTCAGGGGGGGATATGGCTACACCTTC. Its protein is CASSFRGGYGYTF.